A selection of T cell receptor beta chains follows, all from one sample in a study of early T cells in non-severe SARS-CoV-2 infection. TCRdb independently ran MiXCR on the 5' RACE reads; one entry per CDR3 protein. The sample shows approximately 97,000 distinct CDR3 sequences, approximately 10% of them seen only once. The sample consisted of whole blood, taken at baseline. The source is an adult who was a healthcare worker with PCR-confirmed SARS-CoV-2 infection or an uninfected control (not recorded which). The CDR3 runs from the conserved cysteine through the conserved F or W. A D gene is named only where the DNA matches it firmly. The size of a clone is reported for some rows only, either as once, few or many, or as a class for expanded clones.

len: 12
v_gene: TRBV9
d_gene: .
j_gene: TRBJ2-1
abundance: .
CDR3aa: CASSFREDEQFF
CDR3nt: TGTGCCAGCAGCTTTAGGGAGGATGAGCAGTTCTTC

len: 16
v_gene: TRBV5-6
d_gene: .
j_gene: TRBJ2-2
abundance: few
CDR3aa: CASSELEAVNTGELFF
CDR3nt: TGTGCCAGCAGCGAACTAGAGGCTGTGAACACCGGGGAGCTGTTTTTT

len: 15
v_gene: TRBV20-1
d_gene: TRBD1
j_gene: TRBJ1-1
abundance: few
CDR3aa: CSARVPGGADTEAFF
CDR3nt: TGCAGTGCTAGAGTCCCAGGGGGCGCCGACACTGAAGCTTTCTTT

len: 14
v_gene: TRBV7-2
d_gene: .
j_gene: TRBJ2-3
abundance: many
CDR3aa: CASSLDGRTDTQYF
CDR3nt: TGTGCCAGCAGCTTAGATGGGCGGACAGATACGCAGTATTTT

len: 14
v_gene: TRBV7-9
d_gene: .
j_gene: TRBJ2-7
abundance: .
CDR3aa: CASILGGSSYEQYF
CDR3nt: TGTGCCAGCATCTTAGGAGGGAGCTCCTACGAGCAGTACTTC

len: 17
v_gene: TRBV9
d_gene: TRBD2
j_gene: TRBJ2-3
abundance: many
CDR3aa: CASSRRGLAGDLDTQYF
CDR3nt: TGTGCCAGCAGCCGCCGGGGACTAGCGGGAGACCTTGATACGCAGTATTTT

len: 18
v_gene: TRBV29-1
d_gene: .
j_gene: TRBJ2-5
abundance: few
CDR3aa: CSVDNSRTPSPLQETQYF
CDR3nt: TGCAGCGTTGACAACTCAAGGACTCCTAGCCCGCTCCAAGAGACCCAGTACTTC

len: 15
v_gene: TRBV5-1
d_gene: TRBD1
j_gene: TRBJ1-2
abundance: few
CDR3aa: CASRRMTGSDYGYTF
CDR3nt: TGCGCCAGCAGACGGATGACAGGGTCGGACTATGGCTACACCTTC

len: 15
v_gene: TRBV4-1
d_gene: .
j_gene: TRBJ2-7
abundance: .
CDR3aa: CASSQASGTTHEQYF
CDR3nt: TGCGCCAGCAGCCAAGCCTCCGGAACAACCCACGAGCAGTACTTC

len: 13
v_gene: TRBV14
d_gene: .
j_gene: TRBJ2-7
abundance: .
CDR3aa: CASSQVFWEEQYF
CDR3nt: TGTGCCAGCAGCCAAGTGTTCTGGGAGGAGCAGTACTTC

len: 10
v_gene: TRBV30
d_gene: .
j_gene: TRBJ1-1
abundance: many
CDR3aa: CALGNTEAFF
CDR3nt: TGTGCCTTAGGCAACACTGAAGCTTTCTTT

len: 14
v_gene: TRBV20-1
d_gene: TRBD2
j_gene: TRBJ2-7
abundance: many
CDR3aa: CSALLAGKDYEQYF
CDR3nt: TGCAGTGCATTACTAGCGGGGAAGGACTACGAGCAGTACTTC

len: 17
v_gene: TRBV2
d_gene: TRBD2
j_gene: TRBJ2-2
abundance: few
CDR3aa: CASSESSGGLPTGELFF
CDR3nt: TGTGCCAGCAGTGAATCAAGCGGGGGGCTCCCCACCGGGGAGCTGTTTTTT

len: 13
v_gene: TRBV2
d_gene: .
j_gene: TRBJ2-3
abundance: many
CDR3aa: CASSLQGRDTQYF
CDR3nt: TGTGCCAGCAGCTTGCAGGGAAGAGATACGCAGTATTTT

len: 15
v_gene: TRBV6-2/TRBV6-3
d_gene: .
j_gene: TRBJ1-6
abundance: .
CDR3aa: CASSYDGDNNSPLHF
CDR3nt: TGTGCCAGCAGTTACGACGGGGACAATAATTCACCCCTCCACTTT

len: 13
v_gene: TRBV7-6
d_gene: .
j_gene: TRBJ2-2
abundance: .
CDR3aa: CASSLAYTGELFF
CDR3nt: TGTGCCAGCAGCTTAGCATACACCGGGGAGCTGTTTTTT

len: 15
v_gene: TRBV7-6
d_gene: TRBD1
j_gene: TRBJ1-3
abundance: few
CDR3aa: CASSPGTGGGYTIYF
CDR3nt: TGTGCCAGCAGCCCCGGGACAGGGGGCGGTTACACCATATATTTT

len: 11
v_gene: TRBV19
d_gene: .
j_gene: TRBJ2-2
abundance: .
CDR3aa: CASSITGELFF
CDR3nt: TGTGCCAGTAGTATAACCGGGGAGCTGTTTTTT

len: 14
v_gene: TRBV12-3/TRBV12-4
d_gene: .
j_gene: TRBJ1-1
abundance: many
CDR3aa: CASSPPRVGAEAFF
CDR3nt: TGTGCCAGCAGTCCACCCCGGGTAGGGGCTGAAGCTTTCTTT

len: 14
v_gene: TRBV5-1
d_gene: .
j_gene: TRBJ1-5
abundance: .
CDR3aa: CASSLEGRGQPQHF
CDR3nt: TGCGCCAGCAGCTTGGAGGGCAGAGGTCAGCCCCAGCATTTT

len: 15
v_gene: TRBV20-1
d_gene: .
j_gene: TRBJ1-2
abundance: .
CDR3aa: CSASFGVSPNYGYTF
CDR3nt: TGCAGTGCTAGTTTCGGGGTCAGCCCTAACTATGGCTACACCTTC

len: 11
v_gene: TRBV20-1
d_gene: .
j_gene: TRBJ2-7
abundance: few
CDR3aa: CSARGPYEQYF
CDR3nt: TGCAGTGCTAGAGGACCGTACGAGCAGTACTTC

len: 15
v_gene: TRBV6-2/TRBV6-3
d_gene: .
j_gene: TRBJ1-2
abundance: many
CDR3aa: CASSYPGTASYGYTF
CDR3nt: TGTGCCAGCAGTTACCCTGGGACGGCCAGCTATGGCTACACCTTC

len: 15
v_gene: TRBV6-5
d_gene: .
j_gene: TRBJ2-1
abundance: few
CDR3aa: CASSPTALSYNEQFF
CDR3nt: TGTGCCAGCAGTCCCACAGCGCTCTCCTACAATGAGCAGTTCTTC

len: 15
v_gene: TRBV7-6
d_gene: .
j_gene: TRBJ2-1
abundance: many
CDR3aa: CASSLGEVSYNEQFF
CDR3nt: TGTGCCAGCAGCTTAGGAGAAGTATCCTACAATGAGCAGTTCTTC

len: 12
v_gene: TRBV2
d_gene: .
j_gene: TRBJ2-5
abundance: few
CDR3aa: CASFRERGTQYF
CDR3nt: TGTGCCAGCTTCAGAGAAAGGGGGACCCAGTACTTC

len: 15
v_gene: TRBV10-1
d_gene: .
j_gene: TRBJ2-3
abundance: few
CDR3aa: CASSEQGRGTDTQYF
CDR3nt: TGCGCCAGCAGTGAGCAGGGTAGGGGGACAGATACGCAGTATTTT

len: 13
v_gene: TRBV24-1
d_gene: .
j_gene: TRBJ1-1
abundance: few
CDR3aa: CATSDSDIGKAFF
CDR3nt: TGTGCCACCAGTGACTCCGACATCGGAAAAGCTTTCTTT

len: 14
v_gene: TRBV19
d_gene: .
j_gene: TRBJ2-2
abundance: .
CDR3aa: CASSIHTNTRELFF
CDR3nt: TGTGCCAGTAGTATCCACACGAACACCAGGGAGCTGTTTTTT

len: 16
v_gene: TRBV5-6
d_gene: TRBD1
j_gene: TRBJ2-3
abundance: .
CDR3aa: CASSFMGQPNTDTQYF
CDR3nt: TGTGCCAGCAGCTTTATGGGACAGCCGAACACAGATACGCAGTATTTT

len: 13
v_gene: TRBV20-1
d_gene: .
j_gene: TRBJ2-3
abundance: few
CDR3aa: CSVARDSTDTQYF
CDR3nt: TGCAGTGTAGCAAGGGACAGCACAGATACGCAGTATTTT

len: 17
v_gene: TRBV4-3
d_gene: TRBD1
j_gene: TRBJ2-1
abundance: .
CDR3aa: CASSQDVRSGGGGEQFF
CDR3nt: TGCGCCAGCAGCCAAGATGTGCGATCAGGGGGCGGTGGTGAGCAGTTCTTC

len: 17
v_gene: TRBV6-4
d_gene: TRBD2
j_gene: TRBJ2-1
abundance: .
CDR3aa: CASSDSPGGGSYNEQFF
CDR3nt: TGTGCCAGCAGTGACTCCCCCGGGGGAGGGTCCTACAATGAGCAGTTCTTC

len: 13
v_gene: TRBV29-1
d_gene: .
j_gene: TRBJ1-4
abundance: .
CDR3aa: CSVTGGDNEKLFF
CDR3nt: TGCAGCGTGACCGGCGGAGATAATGAAAAACTGTTTTTT

len: 13
v_gene: TRBV29-1
d_gene: TRBD1
j_gene: TRBJ1-1
abundance: few
CDR3aa: CSVPRQGATEAFF
CDR3nt: TGCAGCGTCCCTCGACAGGGAGCCACTGAAGCTTTCTTT

len: 15
v_gene: TRBV6-5
d_gene: .
j_gene: TRBJ1-6
abundance: many
CDR3aa: CASSSRASYNSPLHF
CDR3nt: TGTGCCAGCAGTTCCAGGGCGAGCTATAATTCACCCCTCCACTTT

len: 16
v_gene: TRBV3-1
d_gene: TRBD2
j_gene: TRBJ2-3
abundance: few
CDR3aa: CASSQGLAGFTDTQYF
CDR3nt: TGTGCCAGCAGTCAAGGACTAGCGGGGTTCACAGATACGCAGTATTTT

len: 14
v_gene: TRBV20-1
d_gene: TRBD2
j_gene: TRBJ2-3
abundance: .
CDR3aa: CSAKGGLGTDTQYF
CDR3nt: TGCAGTGCAAAGGGGGGACTAGGTACAGATACGCAGTATTTT

len: 15
v_gene: TRBV20-1
d_gene: .
j_gene: TRBJ2-7
abundance: .
CDR3aa: CSATLVRGEKYEQYF
CDR3nt: TGCAGTGCGACCCTGGTAAGGGGCGAAAAATACGAGCAGTACTTC

len: 13
v_gene: TRBV7-8
d_gene: .
j_gene: TRBJ2-3
abundance: .
CDR3aa: CASSLLRLNTQYF
CDR3nt: TGTGCCAGCAGCTTATTGAGGCTGAATACGCAGTATTTT

len: 13
v_gene: TRBV29-1
d_gene: TRBD1
j_gene: TRBJ2-3
abundance: .
CDR3aa: CSVEGQSTDTQYF
CDR3nt: TGCAGCGTTGAGGGACAGAGCACAGATACGCAGTATTTT

len: 16
v_gene: TRBV7-9
d_gene: .
j_gene: TRBJ2-7
abundance: .
CDR3aa: CASSLVGTPRFYEQYF
CDR3nt: TGTGCCAGCAGCTTAGTCGGGACACCGAGATTCTACGAGCAGTACTTC

len: 16
v_gene: TRBV7-9
d_gene: TRBD2
j_gene: TRBJ2-3
abundance: few
CDR3aa: CASSLGASGRKDTQYF
CDR3nt: TGTGCCAGCAGCTTGGGGGCTAGCGGGAGGAAGGATACGCAGTATTTT

len: 11
v_gene: TRBV19
d_gene: .
j_gene: TRBJ2-1
abundance: many
CDR3aa: CASLRGDEQFF
CDR3nt: TGTGCCAGTCTTAGAGGGGATGAGCAGTTCTTC

len: 14
v_gene: TRBV29-1
d_gene: TRBD1
j_gene: TRBJ2-7
abundance: .
CDR3aa: CSVAGQDSSYEQYF
CDR3nt: TGCAGCGTTGCGGGACAGGACTCTTCCTACGAGCAGTACTTC

len: 13
v_gene: TRBV3-1
d_gene: .
j_gene: TRBJ1-2
abundance: .
CDR3aa: CASRGGTNYGYTF
CDR3nt: TGTGCCAGCCGGGGAGGGACAAACTATGGCTACACCTTC

len: 13
v_gene: TRBV20-1
d_gene: .
j_gene: TRBJ1-5
abundance: few
CDR3aa: CSARGRGNQPQHF
CDR3nt: TGCAGTGCTAGAGGTCGAGGGAATCAGCCCCAGCATTTT

len: 12
v_gene: TRBV11-2
d_gene: .
j_gene: TRBJ2-1
abundance: .
CDR3aa: CASSVAVNEQFF
CDR3nt: TGTGCCAGCAGCGTCGCAGTAAATGAGCAGTTCTTC

len: 18
v_gene: TRBV6-4
d_gene: TRBD2
j_gene: TRBJ2-1
abundance: many
CDR3aa: CASSDVARLAGGYNEQFF
CDR3nt: TGTGCCAGCAGTGATGTCGCTCGTTTGGCGGGAGGCTACAATGAGCAGTTCTTC

len: 15
v_gene: TRBV5-1
d_gene: TRBD2
j_gene: TRBJ2-7
abundance: few
CDR3aa: CASSNTGTSGYEQYF
CDR3nt: TGCGCCAGCAGCAACACCGGGACTAGCGGATACGAGCAGTACTTC

len: 11
v_gene: TRBV18
d_gene: .
j_gene: TRBJ1-4
abundance: few
CDR3aa: CASSPDEKLFF
CDR3nt: TGTGCCAGCTCACCGGATGAAAAACTGTTTTTT

len: 14
v_gene: TRBV7-3
d_gene: .
j_gene: TRBJ2-5
abundance: .
CDR3aa: CASSLNGPKETQYF
CDR3nt: TGTGCCAGCAGCTTAAACGGACCCAAAGAGACCCAGTACTTC

len: 12
v_gene: TRBV7-8
d_gene: .
j_gene: TRBJ1-2
abundance: few
CDR3aa: CASGTVAGGYTF
CDR3nt: TGTGCCAGCGGCACGGTCGCGGGAGGCTACACCTTC